Listed here are 32 T cell receptor beta chains from one sample, sequenced in a study of cytomegalovirus exposure and HLA in healthy donors. A multiplex PCR was run with 60 Vbeta primers and 13 Jbeta primers. Produced via immunoSEQ multiplex PCR; TCRdb's table is partial and in-frame only. The table records 110,000 or so clones, 65% to 85% of them present only once. Sample: PBMCs. The receptors were gathered from a woman younger than 35 in good health and CMV-seronegative.

This clone was recorded only once. The V call is TRBV28, the J call TRBJ1-1, with D possibly being TRBD1 (5 bases). Between the trimmed V and J ends, which lost 5 bases and 0 bases, there was a span of 10 bases. This CDR3 comprises 14 residues. Looked up from germline, CDR1 is MDHEN and CDR2 is SYDVKM. The CDR3 nucleotides read TGTGCCAGCAGTATCGACAGCTTGAACACTGAAGCTTTCTTT. Encoded protein: CASSIDSLNTEAFF.

V is TRBV29-1 and J is TRBJ2-1; 10 bases align to TRBD2. CDR1 and CDR2 (germline): SQVTM, ANQGSEA. Trimming removed 6 bases from V and 10 bases from J; junction bases left unmatched: 6. The CDR3 runs to 12 residues. The CDR3 DNA reads as TGCAGCGTAAGAAGCGGGGGGGAGGAGCAGTTCTTC. Encoded protein: CSVRSGGEEQFF.

The chain carries TRBV2 and TRBJ1-6; TRBD1 might be the D (6 bases). The CDR3 is 13 amino acids. V gave up 4 bases and J gave up 10 bases, with 11 bases separating them. The germline CDR1 and CDR2 sequences are SNHLY and FYNNEI. CDR3 coding DNA: TGTGCCAGCAGTGTGCAGGGGTACTCACCCCTCCACTTT. Translated: CASSVQGYSPLHF.

The V and J genes are TRBV5-4 and TRBJ2-2; 12 positions agree with TRBD2. CDR1 and CDR2 (germline): SGHNT, YYREEE (reference sequence). V was pared by 0 bases and J by 6 bases, with 3 bases of the junction left unmatched. This CDR3 is built from 16 residues. CDR3 in DNA: TGTGCCAGCAGCTTGGGACTAGCGGGAGTGGCCGGGGAGCTGTTTTTT. Its protein is CASSLGLAGVAGELFF.

This chain connects TRBV28 to TRBJ1-5; D is perhaps TRBD1 (6 bases). The ends were cut back, 6 bases at V and 5 bases at J, with 20 bases in the middle. The CDR3 has 16 residues. Germline CDR1 is MDHEN and CDR2 is SYDVKM. The CDR3 sequence is CASSPGRQVRYQPQHF. For the CDR3, the DNA is TGTGCCAGCAGCCCGGGTCGACAGGTACGTTATCAGCCCCAGCATTTT. Drawing the rest from reference TRBV28 and TRBJ1-5, the complete variable domain is DVKVTQSSRYLVKRTGEKVFLECVQDMDHENMFWYRQDPGLGLRLIYFSYDVKMKEKGDIPEGYSVSREKKERFSLILESASTNQTSMYLCASSPGRQVRYQPQHFGDGTRLSIL.

The chain's CDR3 is CASSYRDRGRKFF. Written as DNA, the CDR3 is TGTGCCAGCAGTTACCGGGACAGGGGGCGGAAGTTCTTC. This rearrangement joins TRBV28 to TRBJ2-1; 12 bases agree with TRBD1. Germline CDR1 reads MDHEN; CDR2 reads SYDVKM. The CDR3 length is 13 residues. V lost 4 bases, J lost 14 bases, and 6 bases stayed unmatched.

The chain couples TRBV4-1 to TRBJ1-6; D not resolved. The CDR3 is 14 amino acids. CDR1 MGHRA and CDR2 YSYEKL come from the germline V gene. With 6 bases removed from V and 5 bases from J, the gap between germline ends came to 11 bases. CDR3 in amino acids: CASSLPLDNSPLHF. Written as DNA, the CDR3 is TGCGCCAGCAGTCTACCCCTTGATAATTCACCCCTCCACTTT.

In this sample, this clone turned up a few times. The chain has TRBV6-6 and TRBJ1-4; 9 positions match TRBD1. The CDR3 has 15 amino acids. Germline V lookup: CDR1 MNHNY, CDR2 SVGAGI (reference sequence). The J segment lost 8 bases and the V segment lost 3 bases, leaving 7 bases of the junction unmatched. CDR3 DNA sequence: TGTGCCAGCAGTTATGGGGACAGGGTATCAGAAAAACTGTTTTTT. Its translation is CASSYGDRVSEKLFF.

This chain joins TRBV9 and TRBJ2-5, with 11 bases fitting TRBD1. The CDR3 extends over 15 amino acids. Losses at the gene ends were 4 bases for V and 8 bases for J; bases not matched to a gene: 10. Germline V gene data show CDR1 as SGDLS and CDR2 as YYNGEE. CDR3 nucleotides: TGTGCCAGCAGCTCCCGGGACAGGGGGACGGTCACCCAGTACTTC. Protein: CASSSRDRGTVTQYF.

The chain carries TRBV2 and TRBJ2-2, with D possibly being TRBD1 (7 bases). The CDR3 is 15 residues long. Germline V gives CDR1 SNHLY, CDR2 FYNNEI. V gave up 5 bases and J gave up 4 bases, with 14 bases separating them. The CDR3 coding sequence is TGTGCCAGCAGTCCGGAGGGACAGCCCACCGGGGAGCTGTTTTTT. Its translation: CASSPEGQPTGELFF. Drawing the rest from reference TRBV2 and TRBJ2-2, the complete variable domain is EPEVTQTPSHQVTQMGQEVILRCVPISNHLYFYWYRQILGQKVEFLVSFYNNEISEKSEIFDDQFSVERPDGSNFTLKIRSTKLEDSAMYFCASSPEGQPTGELFFGEGSRLTVL.

V usage is TRBV19 and J usage is TRBJ2-1, with 8 bases fitting TRBD2. Germline CDR1 and CDR2: LNHDA and SQIVND (reference sequence). The trim removed 2 bases at V and 6 bases at J, leaving 6 bases unmatched. The CDR3 totals 15 residues. In DNA, the CDR3 is TGTGCCAGTAGTATACCCAGCGGGAGTCTCAATGAGCAGTTCTTC. This gives the protein CASSIPSGSLNEQFF.

Notes on this clone: The sample has other DNA sequences that encode this CDR3 too. The CDR3 region has the DNA TGTGCCAGCAGTTCCGGACAGGGGGGCAATCAGCCCCAGCATTTT. This gives the protein CASSSGQGGNQPQHF. V is TRBV27 and J is TRBJ1-5, with TRBD1 matching 10 bases. The germline V gene has CDR1 MNHEY and CDR2 SMNVEV (reference sequence). The CDR3 sequence is 15 residues long. V was pared by 4 bases and J by 2 bases, with 2 bases of the junction left unmatched.

J is TRBJ1-1 and V is TRBV30; 8 nucleotides match TRBD1. CDR3 length equals 14 residues. The trim removed 1 base at V and 7 bases at J, leaving 8 bases unmatched. Germline V gene lookup returns CDR1 GTSNPN and CDR2 SVGIG (reference sequence). CDR3 sequence (DNA): TGTGCCTGGAGTGGTCCTACAGGGGGACGTGAAGCTTTCTTT. It yields the protein CAWSGPTGGREAFF.

V is TRBV5-5 and J is TRBJ2-7, with no clear D. The V and J ends lost 1 base and 1 base respectively, with 6 bases between them. This CDR3 has 13 residues. Germline CDR1 SGHKS, CDR2 YYEKEE (reference sequence). The CDR3 DNA follows: TGTGCCAGCAGCTTGACAGATTCCTACGAGCAGTACTTC. It is translated as CASSLTDSYEQYF.

Remarks on this clone: A junction boundary mismatches the germline segment, possibly from a read error. V is TRBV6-1 and J is TRBJ1-6; D is possibly TRBD1 (5 bases). Per germline, CDR1 MNHNS and CDR2 SASEGT. The CDR3 length is 14 residues. CDR3 region: CAGSRPDKSRALHF. CDR3 DNA: TGTGCCGGCAGTAGACCGGACAAATCTAGGGCCCTCCACTTT.

The rearrangement joins TRBV4-2 to TRBJ2-1; 8 bases agree with TRBD2. The J segment lost 0 bases and the V segment lost 4 bases, leaving 14 bases of the junction unmatched. The CDR3 has 19 amino acids. The germline gives CDR1 LGHNA, CDR2 YNFKEQ. The CDR3, as DNA: TGTGCCAGCAGCCCATTCCCGCTAGCGGGCCCCCCCTCCTACAATGAGCAGTTCTTC. This codes for CASSPFPLAGPPSYNEQFF.

V is TRBV11-3 and J is TRBJ1-2, with a weak D call TRBD1 (5 bases). Germline V gene sequence: CDR1 SGHNT, CDR2 YENEEA. V lost 0 bases and J 6 bases, leaving 14 bases between the germline ends. The CDR3 has 15 amino acids. CDR3 coding DNA: TGTGCCAGCAGCTTAGAATCCCCAGGGCAGGATGGCTACACCTTC. Protein: CASSLESPGQDGYTF.

The sample holds a few counts of this clone. The V and J genes are TRBV6-6 and TRBJ2-7, with D possibly matching TRBD1 (6 bases). CDR3 length equals 16 residues. V was cut by 0 bases and J by 0 bases, with 12 bases left in between. Looked up from germline, CDR1 is MNHNY and CDR2 is SVGAGI (reference sequence). In DNA form, the CDR3 reads TGTGCCAGCAGTTACTCTAAGGACAGCCCCTCCTACGAGCAGTACGTC. It is translated as CASSYSKDSPSYEQYV.

The rearrangement joins TRBV25-1 to TRBJ2-7; D gene uncertain. This CDR3 contains 12 residues. V was trimmed by 4 bases and J by 3 bases, leaving 7 bases between them. CDR1 is MGHDK and CDR2 is SYGVNS in the germline V gene. Here the CDR3 DNA reads TGTGCCAGCAGTGCCATCGGCTACGAGCAGTACTTC. Its translation is CASSAIGYEQYF.

This clone was found once. V gene TRBV27 combines with J gene TRBJ2-7; D perhaps matches TRBD1 (5 bases). The CDR3 runs to 13 residues. With 6 bases removed from V and 3 bases from J, the gap between germline ends came to 12 bases. Per germline, CDR1 MNHEY and CDR2 SMNVEV (reference sequence). This chain's CDR3 is CASSRKGYYEQYF. As DNA, the CDR3 is TGTGCCAGCAGCCGTAAGGGGTACTACGAGCAGTACTTC.

The chain has TRBV19 and TRBJ1-2, with TRBD1 matching 9 bases. Germline V gene lookup returns CDR1 LNHDA and CDR2 SQIVND (reference sequence). This CDR3 contains 13 residues. J lost 8 bases, V lost 4 bases, and 5 bases had no gene match. CDR3 DNA: TGTGCCAGTAGTACTGAGACAGGGGGAGGCTACACCTTC. Translated, it gives CASSTETGGGYTF.

The rearrangement uses TRBV19 and TRBJ1-2; 7 positions match TRBD1. Trimming at V came to 5 bases and at J to 8 bases, leaving 17 bases not matched to a gene. CDR1 and CDR2 (germline): LNHDA, SQIVND (reference sequence). This CDR3 region has 16 residues. The CDR3 DNA follows: TGTGCCAGTAGTCCGTGGACAGGAAGGGCCCTAGAGGGCTACACCTTC. Its translation: CASSPWTGRALEGYTF. Drawing the rest from reference TRBV19 and TRBJ1-2, the complete variable domain is DGGITQSPKYLFRKEGQNVTLSCEQNLNHDAMYWYRQDPGQGLRLIYYSQIVNDFQKGDIAEGYSVSREKKESFPLTVTSAQKNPTAFYLCASSPWTGRALEGYTFGSGTRLTVV.

V and J are TRBV28 and TRBJ1-1; 7 bases fit TRBD1. There are 15 residues in the CDR3. J gave up 3 bases and V 5 bases, and 9 bases lay outside the gene matches. CDR1 and CDR2 (germline): MDHEN, SYDVKM. CDR3 nucleotide sequence: TGTGCCAGCAGTACGAGGACAGGAGGAGACACTGAAGCTTTCTTT. Translation: CASSTRTGGDTEAFF.

The rearrangement links TRBV7-9 to TRBJ2-3; D unresolved. CDR1 is SEHNR, CDR2 FQNEAQ, per germline (reference sequence). Trimming stripped 5 bases from V and 2 bases from J, with 5 bases between. The CDR3 covers 12 residues. The CDR3 is CASSQNTDTQYF. The DNA of the CDR3 is TGTGCCAGCAGCCAGAACACAGATACGCAGTATTTT.

The count of this clone is one. The chain recombines TRBV29-1 with TRBJ2-7, with 8 bases fitting TRBD1. In germline, CDR1 is SQVTM, CDR2 ANQGSEA. This CDR3 has 14 amino acids. V was pared by 7 bases and J by 0 bases, with 8 bases of the junction left unmatched. CDR3 in DNA: TGCAGCGCTGGGCGACAGGGGAGCTCCTACGAGCAGTACTTC. As protein: CSAGRQGSSYEQYF.

This clone is a singleton in its sample. The J gene is TRBJ2-3, the V gene TRBV5-1; the D is unclear. The CDR3 runs to 14 residues. Trimming removed 0 bases at V and 0 bases at J, with 5 bases between. Germline V CDR1 and CDR2: SGHRS, YFSETQ. CDR3 sequence: CASSLDKSTDTQYF. DNA for the CDR3: TGCGCCAGCAGCTTGGACAAGAGCACAGATACGCAGTATTTT.

The chain carries TRBV5-5 and TRBJ2-2; 12 bases line up with TRBD2. V was pared by 0 bases and J by 4 bases, with 7 bases of the junction left unmatched. The CDR3 length is 18 residues. The germline CDR1 and CDR2 sequences are SGHKS and YYEKEE (reference sequence). The CDR3 here is CASSLGLAGEAVTGELFF. The CDR3 DNA is TGTGCCAGCAGCTTGGGACTAGCGGGAGAGGCGGTCACCGGGGAGCTGTTTTTT.

This clone was seen just once. The rearrangement links TRBV7-9 to TRBJ2-1; perhaps TRBD2 as D (6 bases). Trimming took off 5 bases at V and 2 bases at J, with 13 bases between the two ends. Germline CDR1 reads SEHNR; CDR2 reads FQNEAQ (reference sequence). The CDR3 totals 15 residues. The CDR3 DNA sequence: TGTGCCAGCAGCGAAGACGGGAGCGCCTACAATGAGCAGTTCTTC. Protein product: CASSEDGSAYNEQFF.

In its sample, this clone was seen a few times. The J gene is TRBJ2-7, the V gene TRBV5-4, with D unresolved. V was pared by 0 bases and J by 9 bases, with 16 bases between. The germline CDR1 and CDR2 sequences are SGHNT and YYREEE (reference sequence). The CDR3 spans 14 residues. The CDR3: CASSLAGPPSLQYF. The CDR3 bases are TGTGCCAGCAGCTTGGCTGGGCCACCCTCCCTGCAGTACTTC.

The chain recombines TRBV7-9 with TRBJ1-2, with 10 bases fitting TRBD1. With V trimmed by 5 bases and J by 3 bases, 3 bases remained unmatched. Germline lookup yields CDR1 SEHNR and CDR2 FQNEAQ (reference sequence). The CDR3 consists of 14 residues. The CDR3 here is CASSPGTGDYGYTF. Here the CDR3 DNA reads TGTGCCAGCAGCCCAGGGACAGGGGACTATGGCTACACCTTC.

The V and J genes are TRBV6-6 and TRBJ1-1; D is unclear. Per the germline V gene, CDR1 is MNHNY and CDR2 is SVGAGI (reference sequence). Between the trimmed V and J ends, which lost 7 bases and 0 bases, there was a span of 15 bases. CDR3 length equals 15 residues. In DNA, the CDR3 is TGTGCCAGCACTTTTAATGGGCTCATGAACACTGAAGCTTTCTTT. The encoded protein is CASTFNGLMNTEAFF.

The chain recombines TRBV30 with TRBJ1-1, with a tentative D call TRBD1 (5 bases). CDR1 and CDR2 (germline): GTSNPN, SVGIG (reference sequence). Trimming shortened V by 0 bases and J by 4 bases, and 6 bases separated the two germline ends. The CDR3 runs to 12 residues. CDR3 protein: CAWSVGLTEAFF. DNA for the CDR3: TGTGCCTGGAGTGTGGGACTCACTGAAGCTTTCTTT.